Each of the 17 T cell receptor beta chains below was sequenced from the same sample in a study of T cell responses to AZD1222 COVID-19 vaccine. Sequenced by immunoSEQ multiplex PCR; TCRdb stores in-frame clones only, minus some. The table includes about 150,000 clones, roughly nine tenths detected once. The material was peripheral blood, obtained on day 0 of AZD1222 vaccination. The receptor source for this set is an adult in good health.

This chain links TRBV11-3 with TRBJ2-7; 9 nucleotides agree with TRBD1. CDR3 length: 14 amino acids. Trimming at V came to 6 bases and at J to 5 bases, leaving 8 bases not matched to a gene. CDR1 is SGHNT, CDR2 YENEEA, per germline. The CDR3 nucleotides read TGTGCCAGCAGAGGGACAGGGAAATTCGACGAGCAGTACTTC. Protein: CASRGTGKFDEQYF.

V gene TRBV5-4 combines with J gene TRBJ2-3; 7 positions agree with TRBD2. This CDR3 has 15 residues. J lost 4 bases, V lost 2 bases, and 7 bases had no gene match. Per germline, CDR1 SGHNT and CDR2 YYREEE (reference sequence). CDR3 coding DNA: TGTGCCAGCAGCTTTGAGGGGCGGGAGTCAGATACGCAGTATTTT. This encodes CASSFEGRESDTQYF.

The sample holds one count of this clone. This chain uses TRBV7-2 with TRBJ1-2; the D is unclear. CDR3 length: 13 residues. CDR1 SGHTA and CDR2 FQGNSA come from the germline V gene. The V gene lost 2 bases and the J gene lost 4 bases, with 8 bases spanning the gap. The CDR3 DNA is TGTGCCAGCAGCTTAAGCCAGGTCTATGGCTACACCTTC. Translating it yields CASSLSQVYGYTF.

This chain connects TRBV28 to TRBJ1-6; the D gene is possibly TRBD1 (5 bases). The germline gives CDR1 MDHEN, CDR2 SYDVKM. V was trimmed by 6 bases and J by 6 bases, leaving 21 bases between them. The CDR3 is 17 amino acids. The CDR3 spells CASSLPGGGTGNSPLHF. CDR3 nucleotide sequence: TGTGCCAGCAGCCTTCCCGGGGGGGGGACCGGTAATTCACCCCTCCACTTT.

This chain links TRBV4-3 with TRBJ1-4; 8 bases line up with TRBD1. Germline V CDR1 and CDR2: LGHNA, YSLEER. Losses at the gene ends were 1 base for V and 6 bases for J; bases not matched to a gene: 4. The CDR3 length is 15 residues. The CDR3 DNA reads TGCGCCAGCAGCCAAGTGACAGGGGATCATGAAAAACTGTTTTTT. It yields the protein CASSQVTGDHEKLFF.

V gene TRBV6-2 or TRBV6-3 combines with J gene TRBJ1-4, with 12 bases matching TRBD1. Germline CDR1 MNHEY, CDR2 SVGEGT. The CDR3 extends over 17 amino acids. Trimming at V came to 6 bases and at J to 3 bases, leaving 8 bases not matched to a gene. In nucleotides, the CDR3 is TGTGCCAGCAGCCCCCGGGACAGGGGGCCGGCTAATGAAAAACTGTTTTTT. As protein: CASSPRDRGPANEKLFF.

The chain recombines TRBV7-2 with TRBJ1-1; 9 bases map to TRBD1. The V and J ends lost 5 bases and 8 bases, in that order; junction bases with no gene match: 9. Germline loops: CDR1 SGHTA, CDR2 FQGNSA. The CDR3 runs 14 residues. In DNA, the CDR3 is TGTGCCAGCAGCGGGGGGGACAGGGTCAGGGAAGCTTTCTTT. This translates into CASSGGDRVREAFF.

V is TRBV20-1 and J is TRBJ1-2; D perhaps matches TRBD1 (6 bases). CDR1 DFQATT and CDR2 SNEGSKA come from the germline V gene (reference sequence). CDR3 length: 9 amino acids. The V and J ends lost 8 bases and 8 bases respectively, with 9 bases between them. This chain's CDR3 is CSWGTGYTF. The CDR3 nucleotides are TGCAGTTGGGGGACAGGCTACACCTTC.

The CDR3 is CASSTRDRDRGYEQYF. The CDR3 DNA is TGTGCCAGCAGTACCAGAGACCGGGACAGGGGGTACGAGCAGTACTTC. J is TRBJ2-7 and V is TRBV27; 11 bases map to TRBD1. Germline CDR1 and CDR2: MNHEY and SMNVEV (reference sequence). With V trimmed by 5 bases and J by 4 bases, 10 bases remained unmatched. The CDR3 is 16 amino acids.

This chain joins TRBV30 and TRBJ1-4, with unresolved D. From germline, CDR1 is GTSNPN and CDR2 SVGIG (reference sequence). V was cut by 1 base and J by 8 bases, with 11 bases left in between. The CDR3 sequence is 13 residues long. The CDR3 region has the DNA TGTGCCTGGAGTGAGAAGGGCGAGGAAAAACTGTTTTTT. Its protein is CAWSEKGEEKLFF.

CDR3 DNA sequence: TGTGCCAGCAGCTTGAGCGGCACCGGGGAGCTGTTTTTT. It yields the protein CASSLSGTGELFF. The chain couples TRBV7-3 to TRBJ2-2; D might be TRBD2 (5 bases). The CDR3 sequence is 13 residues long. The V end lost 3 bases, the J end lost 4 bases, and 6 bases lay between the germline ends. Germline V gene sequence: CDR1 SGHTA, CDR2 FQGTGA.

This clone was observed once. This chain uses TRBV6-5 with TRBJ1-2; D call uncertain. From germline, CDR1 is MNHEY and CDR2 SVGAGI. The germline V and J ends were trimmed by 0 bases and 8 bases, with 13 bases remaining between them. This CDR3 comprises 14 residues. CDR3 DNA: TGTGCCAGCAGTTACTCGGTTGCCCGGGGAGGCTACACCTTC. Protein product: CASSYSVARGGYTF.

This sequence joins TRBV13 and TRBJ2-7; 11 nucleotides line up with TRBD2. The CDR3 contains 14 residues. Germline V gene data show CDR1 as PRHDT and CDR2 as FYEKMQ (reference sequence). Trimming removed 6 bases from V and 2 bases from J; junction bases left unmatched: 3. The CDR3, as DNA: TGTGCCAGCAGACTAGCGGGGGACACCTACGAGCAGTACTTC. Amino acid sequence: CASRLAGDTYEQYF.

This clone was observed a single time. The chain links TRBV5-1 to TRBJ1-1, with D perhaps matching TRBD1 (5 bases). Looked up from germline, CDR1 is SGHRS and CDR2 is YFSETQ. V was clipped by 4 bases and J by 7 bases, with 14 bases between them. This CDR3 has 13 amino acids. The CDR3 DNA reads as TGCGCCAGCAGCCTGGCACAGGCGGGTGAAGCTTTCTTT. Translating gives CASSLAQAGEAFF.

The V and J genes are TRBV6-2 or TRBV6-3 and TRBJ1-2, with 9 nucleotides matching TRBD1. Germline V gene lookup returns CDR1 MNHEY and CDR2 SVGEGT. There are 12 residues in the CDR3. The ends lost 5 bases at V and 7 bases at J; junction bases unmatched: 2. For the CDR3, the DNA is TGTGCCAGCAGTGGGACAGGGTTTGGCTACACCTTC. Its protein is CASSGTGFGYTF.

V gene TRBV5-8 combines with J gene TRBJ1-2; 7 bases are a match to TRBD1. Germline V lookup: CDR1 SGHTS, CDR2 YDEGEE. J gave up 3 bases and V 4 bases, and 9 bases lay outside the gene matches. There are 15 residues in the CDR3. The CDR3 coding sequence is TGTGCCAGCAGCCTAAAGCGACAGGGAGACTATGGCTACACCTTC. Amino acids: CASSLKRQGDYGYTF.

V and J are TRBV2 and TRBJ2-2; 7 bases are shared with TRBD1. Germline lookup yields CDR1 SNHLY and CDR2 FYNNEI. V shed 7 bases and J 1 base; nucleotides not matched to a gene: 3. This CDR3 spans 14 amino acids. Here the CDR3 reads CASMRGQNTGELFF. The CDR3 DNA is TGTGCCAGCATGAGGGGGCAGAACACCGGGGAGCTGTTTTTT.